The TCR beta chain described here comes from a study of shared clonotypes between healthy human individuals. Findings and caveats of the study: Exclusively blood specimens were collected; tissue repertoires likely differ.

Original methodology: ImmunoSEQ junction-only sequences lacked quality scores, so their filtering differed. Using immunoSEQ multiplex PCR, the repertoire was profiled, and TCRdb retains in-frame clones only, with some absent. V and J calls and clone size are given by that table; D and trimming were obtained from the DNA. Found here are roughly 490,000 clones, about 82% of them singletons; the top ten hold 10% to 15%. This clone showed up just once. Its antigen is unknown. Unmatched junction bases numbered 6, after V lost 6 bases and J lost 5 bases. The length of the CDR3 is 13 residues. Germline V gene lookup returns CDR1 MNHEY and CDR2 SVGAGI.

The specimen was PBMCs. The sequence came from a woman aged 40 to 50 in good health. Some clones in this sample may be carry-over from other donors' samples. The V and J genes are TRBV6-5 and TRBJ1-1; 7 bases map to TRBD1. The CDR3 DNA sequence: TGTGCCAGCAGCTTGACAGGGAGGACTGAAGCTTTCTTT. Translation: CASSLTGRTEAFF.